This T cell receptor (beta chain) emerged from a study of T cell responses to AZD1222 COVID-19 vaccine. This clone was seen more than once but under ten times. V lost 3 bases, J lost 6 bases, and 11 bases stayed unmatched. The germline V gene encodes CDR1 SGHNT and CDR2 YYREEE (reference sequence). The CDR3 spans 17 residues. Assay used: immunoSEQ multiplex PCR; TCRdb lists only in-frame clones, some missing. This sample has about 20,000 clones, with roughly 83% found just once. The origin of this receptor is an adult who received the AZD1222 COVID-19 vaccine. The input for sequencing was peripheral blood, taken 28 days after the second AZD1222 dose. This chain connects TRBV5-4 to TRBJ2-2, with 10 bases aligning to TRBD2. This CDR3 is CASSSEREGKGSGELFF. For the CDR3, the DNA is TGTGCCAGCAGCTCCGAGCGGGAGGGGAAGGGGTCCGGGGAGCTGTTTTTT.